One and the same sample provided the 6 T cell receptor beta chains below, sequenced in a study of cytotoxic CD8 clonotypes in ibrutinib-treated CLL. Measured with immunoSEQ multiplex PCR; TCRdb has only the in-frame clones, and not every one. This repertoire shows about 140,000 clones, roughly 80% found once; its top ten account for approximately 30%. Specimen: PBMCs, collected after 12 months of ibrutinib treatment. The receptor set was obtained from a human donor with chronic lymphocytic leukemia.

The J gene is TRBJ2-1, the V gene TRBV4-2; TRBD2 agrees at 11 bases. Germline CDR1 and CDR2: LGHNA and YNFKEQ. V shed 1 base and J 4 bases; nucleotides not matched to a gene: 9. The CDR3 spans 18 residues. CDR3 region: CASSQASGRPKWYNEQFF. CDR3 bases: TGTGCCAGCAGCCAAGCTAGCGGGAGGCCCAAGTGGTACAATGAGCAGTTCTTC.

The table lists this clone with a count of one. This chain joins TRBV29-1 and TRBJ2-7; D remains unclear. The CDR3 extends over 13 amino acids. The V end lost 4 bases, the J end lost 4 bases, and 14 bases lay between the germline ends. Per germline, CDR1 SQVTM and CDR2 ANQGSEA. In DNA, the CDR3 is TGCAGCGTTGCTACCGGGCTTTCTTACGAGCAGTACTTC. Protein: CSVATGLSYEQYF.

At least ten counts were recorded for this clone. V is TRBV11-2 and J is TRBJ2-7, with TRBD1 as a possible D gene (6 bases). The CDR3 runs to 14 residues. Germline CDR1 reads SGHAT; CDR2 reads FQNNGV. Trimming pared 5 bases from V and 0 bases from J, leaving 11 bases between. This chain's CDR3 is CASSPGQLSYEQYF. Here the CDR3 DNA reads TGTGCCAGCAGCCCCGGACAGCTCTCCTACGAGCAGTACTTC.

The V gene is TRBV7-9, the J gene TRBJ1-5; D uncertain. The CDR3 is made up of 14 amino acids. Looked up from germline, CDR1 is SEHNR and CDR2 is FQNEAQ (reference sequence). V was cut by 2 bases and J by 1 base, with 6 bases left in between. The CDR3 reads CASSLSVSNQPQHF. CDR3 nucleotide sequence: TGTGCCAGCAGCTTAAGTGTGAGCAATCAGCCCCAGCATTTT. Full variable domain (missing parts from reference TRBV7-9 and TRBJ1-5): DTGVSQNPRHKITKRGQNVTFRCDPISEHNRLYWYRQTLGQGPEFLTYFQNEAQLEKSRLLSDRFSAERPKGSFSTLEIQRTEQGDSAMYLCASSLSVSNQPQHFGDGTRLSIL.

This clone was counted ten times or more. J is TRBJ2-3 and V is TRBV28; TRBD1 agrees at 8 bases. The V gene end was trimmed by 6 bases and the J gene end by 6 bases; junction bases not matched to a gene: 8. Germline V gene sequence: CDR1 MDHEN, CDR2 SYDVKM. The CDR3 runs to 14 residues. CDR3 loop: CASSADRAEDTQYF. CDR3 DNA sequence: TGTGCCAGCAGCGCGGACAGGGCCGAGGATACGCAGTATTTT. Using reference TRBV28 and TRBJ2-3 for the parts outside the CDR3, the full variable domain is DVKVTQSSRYLVKRTGEKVFLECVQDMDHENMFWYRQDPGLGLRLIYFSYDVKMKEKGDIPEGYSVSREKKERFSLILESASTNQTSMYLCASSADRAEDTQYFGPGTRLTVL.

V is TRBV7-9 and J is TRBJ1-4, with a possible D match to TRBD1 (6 bases). Germline values: CDR1 SEHNR, CDR2 FQNEAQ (reference sequence). The CDR3 is 12 amino acids. Trimming left V 10 bases short and J 2 bases short, with 8 bases between. The CDR3 sequence is CATDRTNEKLFF. Here the CDR3 DNA reads TGTGCCACTGACAGGACTAATGAAAAACTGTTTTTT.